The T cell receptor beta chain under discussion was sequenced for a study of T cell responses to AZD1222 COVID-19 vaccine. Findings of the study overall: Donors were chiefly white British, with a greater number of females, and clonal diversity was perhaps underestimated.

The method was immunoSEQ multiplex PCR; TCRdb's version includes in-frame clones alone and lacks a portion of them. The repertoire includes 25,000 or so clones, 92% of them detected once, and over 7% sits in the top ten. The length of the CDR3 is 16 residues. CDR1 and CDR2 (germline): SGHNT, YYREEE (reference sequence). V dropped 6 bases and J dropped 4; count of bases not matched to a gene: 12. Remarks on this clone: Its antigen remains unknown.

Second-dose timings of about 4 or about 12 weeks were pooled. The rearrangement links TRBV5-4 to TRBJ2-7; 11 positions agree with TRBD1. The TCR sequence derives from an adult who received the AZD1222 COVID-19 vaccine. The source material was peripheral blood, sampled 28 days after the second AZD1222 dose. The CDR3 loop reads CASTSNSGTGGYEQYF. The CDR3 DNA reads as TGTGCCAGCACCTCAAACTCCGGGACAGGGGGTTACGAGCAGTACTTC. The complete variable domain, with remaining parts taken from reference TRBV5-4 and TRBJ2-7, reads ETGVTQSPTHLIKTRGQQVTLRCSSQSGHNTVSWYQQALGQGPQFIFQYYREEENGRGNFPPRFSGLQFPNYSSELNVNALELDDSALYLCASTSNSGTGGYEQYFGPGTRLTVT.